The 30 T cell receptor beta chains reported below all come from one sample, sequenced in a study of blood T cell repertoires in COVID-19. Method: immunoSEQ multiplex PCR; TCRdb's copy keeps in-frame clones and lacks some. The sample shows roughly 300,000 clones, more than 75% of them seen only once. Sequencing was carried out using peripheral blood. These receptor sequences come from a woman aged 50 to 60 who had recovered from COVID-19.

The CDR3 region has the DNA TGTGCCAGTAGAACAGGCGACGATTCACCCCTCCACTTT. This gives the protein CASRTGDDSPLHF. The chain links TRBV19 to TRBJ1-6; D possibly corresponds to TRBD1 (5 bases). The length of the CDR3 is 13 residues. V was pared by 6 bases and J by 8 bases, with 11 bases between. Per the germline V gene, CDR1 is LNHDA and CDR2 is SQIVND (reference sequence).

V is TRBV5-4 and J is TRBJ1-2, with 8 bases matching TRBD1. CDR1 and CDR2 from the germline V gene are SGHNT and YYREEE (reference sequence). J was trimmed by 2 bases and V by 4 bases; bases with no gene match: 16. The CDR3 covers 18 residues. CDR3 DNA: TGTGCCAGCAGCCCGCGGTGGGGGACAGGAGGGGGCAACTATGGCTACACCTTC. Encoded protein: CASSPRWGTGGGNYGYTF. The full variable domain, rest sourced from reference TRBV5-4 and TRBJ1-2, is ETGVTQSPTHLIKTRGQQVTLRCSSQSGHNTVSWYQQALGQGPQFIFQYYREEENGRGNFPPRFSGLQFPNYSSELNVNALELDDSALYLCASSPRWGTGGGNYGYTFGSGTRLTVV.

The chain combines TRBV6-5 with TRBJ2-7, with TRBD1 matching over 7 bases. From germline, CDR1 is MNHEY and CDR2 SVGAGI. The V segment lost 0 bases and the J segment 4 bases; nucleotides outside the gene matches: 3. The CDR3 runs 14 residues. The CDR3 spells CASSYSDRRYEQYF. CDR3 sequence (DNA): TGTGCCAGCAGTTACTCGGACAGGCGTTACGAGCAGTACTTC.

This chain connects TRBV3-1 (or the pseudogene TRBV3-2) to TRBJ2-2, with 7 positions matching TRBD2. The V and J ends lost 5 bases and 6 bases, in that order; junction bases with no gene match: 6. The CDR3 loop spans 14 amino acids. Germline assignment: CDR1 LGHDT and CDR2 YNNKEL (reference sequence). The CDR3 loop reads CASSFRGSAGELFF. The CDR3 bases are TGTGCCAGCAGCTTCCGCGGGAGTGCCGGGGAGCTGTTTTTT.

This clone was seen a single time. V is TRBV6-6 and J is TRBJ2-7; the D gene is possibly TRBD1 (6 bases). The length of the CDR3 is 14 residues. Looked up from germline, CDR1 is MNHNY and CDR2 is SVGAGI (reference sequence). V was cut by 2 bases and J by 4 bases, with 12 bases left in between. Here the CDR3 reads CASSYPDRFYEQYF. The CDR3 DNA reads TGTGCCAGCAGTTACCCCGACAGGTTTTACGAGCAGTACTTC.

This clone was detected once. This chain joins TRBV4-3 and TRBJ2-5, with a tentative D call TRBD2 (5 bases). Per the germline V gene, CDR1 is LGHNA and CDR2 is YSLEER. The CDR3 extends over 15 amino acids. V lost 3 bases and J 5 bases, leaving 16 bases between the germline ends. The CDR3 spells CASSQREASWETQYF. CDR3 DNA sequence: TGCGCCAGCAGCCAGAGGGAAGCTAGCTGGGAGACCCAGTACTTC.

CDR3 bases: TGCGCCAGCAGCCAAGCGCAGGGACTACTCTCTGGAAACACCATATATTTT. It is translated as CASSQAQGLLSGNTIYF. The chain employs TRBV4-3 and TRBJ1-3, with a possible D match to TRBD1 (5 bases). Germline V gene sequence: CDR1 LGHNA, CDR2 YSLEER. V dropped 1 base and J dropped 0 bases, with 13 bases sitting between them. The CDR3 has 17 amino acids.

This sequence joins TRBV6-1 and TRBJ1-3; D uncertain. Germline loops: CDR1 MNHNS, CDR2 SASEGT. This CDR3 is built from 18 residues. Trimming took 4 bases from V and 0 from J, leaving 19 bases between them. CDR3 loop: CASSGLRRGRSSGNTIYF. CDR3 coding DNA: TGTGCCAGCAGTGGTTTACGTCGGGGAAGAAGCTCTGGAAACACCATATATTTT.

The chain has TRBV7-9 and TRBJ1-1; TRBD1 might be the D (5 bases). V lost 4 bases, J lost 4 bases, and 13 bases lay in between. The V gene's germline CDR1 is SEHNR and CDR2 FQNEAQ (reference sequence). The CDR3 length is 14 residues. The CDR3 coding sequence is TGTGCCAGCAGCTCCCTCGGGGGGGGCACTGAAGCTTTCTTT. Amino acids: CASSSLGGGTEAFF.

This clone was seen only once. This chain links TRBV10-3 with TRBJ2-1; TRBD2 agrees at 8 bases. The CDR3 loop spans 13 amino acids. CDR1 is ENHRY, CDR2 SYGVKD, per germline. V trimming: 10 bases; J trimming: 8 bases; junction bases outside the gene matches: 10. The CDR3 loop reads CATGLELIDEQFF. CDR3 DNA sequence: TGTGCCACGGGACTAGAGTTGATCGATGAGCAGTTCTTC.

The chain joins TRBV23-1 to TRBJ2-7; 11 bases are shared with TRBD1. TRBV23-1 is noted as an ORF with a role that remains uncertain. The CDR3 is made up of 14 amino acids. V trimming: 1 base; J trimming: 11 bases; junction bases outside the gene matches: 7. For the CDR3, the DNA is TGCGCCAGCAGTCAATGGGACAGGGGGGAGAATGAGTACTTC. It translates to CASSQWDRGENEYF.

The CDR3 bases are TGTGCCAGCAGCTTAGCCAGGGACTACGAGCAGTACTTC. This encodes CASSLARDYEQYF. The chain joins TRBV7-8 to TRBJ2-7, with D possibly matching TRBD1 (5 bases). V shed 0 bases and J shed 3 bases, with 6 bases lying between them. CDR1 and CDR2 from the germline V gene are SGHVS and FQNEAQ. The CDR3 covers 13 residues.

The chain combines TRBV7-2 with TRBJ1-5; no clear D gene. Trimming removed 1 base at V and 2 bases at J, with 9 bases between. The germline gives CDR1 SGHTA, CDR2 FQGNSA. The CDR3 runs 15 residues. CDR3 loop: CASSLEAMGNQPQHF. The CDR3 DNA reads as TGTGCCAGCAGCTTAGAAGCCATGGGCAATCAGCCCCAGCATTTT. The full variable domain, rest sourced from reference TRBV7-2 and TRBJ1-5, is GAGVSQSPSNKVTEKGKDVELRCDPISGHTALYWYRQSLGQGLEFLIYFQGNSAPDKSGLPSDRFSAERTGGSVSTLTIQRTQQEDSAVYLCASSLEAMGNQPQHFGDGTRLSIL.

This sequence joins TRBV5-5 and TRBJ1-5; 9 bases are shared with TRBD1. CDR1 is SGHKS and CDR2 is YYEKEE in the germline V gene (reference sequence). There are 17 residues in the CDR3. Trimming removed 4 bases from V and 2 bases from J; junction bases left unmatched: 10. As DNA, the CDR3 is TGTGCCAGCAGCCCCCTGATACGGACAGGGGGCAATCAGCCCCAGCATTTT. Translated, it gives CASSPLIRTGGNQPQHF.

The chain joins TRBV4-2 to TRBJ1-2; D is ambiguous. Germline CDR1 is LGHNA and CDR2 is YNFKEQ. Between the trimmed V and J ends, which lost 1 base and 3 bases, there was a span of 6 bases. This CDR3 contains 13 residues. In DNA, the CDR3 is TGTGCCAGCAGCCAAGGCACGGACTATGGCTACACCTTC. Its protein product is CASSQGTDYGYTF.

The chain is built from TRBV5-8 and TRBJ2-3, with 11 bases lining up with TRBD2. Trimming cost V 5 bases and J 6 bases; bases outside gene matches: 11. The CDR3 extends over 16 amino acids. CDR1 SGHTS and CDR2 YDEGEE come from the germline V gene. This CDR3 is CASRRRLAGTKDTQYF. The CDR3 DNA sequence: TGTGCCAGCAGACGGAGACTAGCGGGGACCAAGGATACGCAGTATTTT. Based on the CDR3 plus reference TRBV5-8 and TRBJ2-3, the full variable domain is EAGVTQSPTHLIKTRGQQATLRCSPISGHTSVYWYQQALGLGLQFLLWYDEGEERNRGNFPPRFSGRQFPNYSSELNVNALELEDSALYLCASRRRLAGTKDTQYFGPGTRLTVL.

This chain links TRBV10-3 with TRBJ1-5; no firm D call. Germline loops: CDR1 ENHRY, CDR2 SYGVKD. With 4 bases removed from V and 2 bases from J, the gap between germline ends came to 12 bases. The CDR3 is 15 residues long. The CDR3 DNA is TGTGCCATCAGTGGATCGAACAGTGGCAATCAGCCCCAGCATTTT. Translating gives CAISGSNSGNQPQHF.

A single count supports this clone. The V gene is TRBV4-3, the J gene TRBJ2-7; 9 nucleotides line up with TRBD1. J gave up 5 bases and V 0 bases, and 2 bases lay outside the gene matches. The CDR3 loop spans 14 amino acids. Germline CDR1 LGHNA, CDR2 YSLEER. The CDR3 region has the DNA TGCGCCAGCAGCCAAGAGTACAGGGGGCACGAGCAGTACTTC. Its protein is CASSQEYRGHEQYF.

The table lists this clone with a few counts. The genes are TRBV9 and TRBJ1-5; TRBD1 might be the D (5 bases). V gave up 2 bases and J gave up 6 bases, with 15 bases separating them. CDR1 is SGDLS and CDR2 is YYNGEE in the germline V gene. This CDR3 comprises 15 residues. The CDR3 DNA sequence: TGTGCCAGCAGCGTCGCTCCCGGCGGGGGTCAGCCCCAGCATTTT. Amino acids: CASSVAPGGGQPQHF.

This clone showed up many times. CDR3 sequence (DNA): TGTGCCAGCCGACAGGGGGCCGGGACTGAAGCTTTCTTT. Its protein product is CASRQGAGTEAFF. The gene calls are TRBV2 and TRBJ1-1, with 10 bases matching TRBD1. The CDR3 totals 13 residues. Germline CDR1 reads SNHLY; CDR2 reads FYNNEI. Unmatched junction bases numbered 5, after V lost 8 bases and J lost 5 bases.

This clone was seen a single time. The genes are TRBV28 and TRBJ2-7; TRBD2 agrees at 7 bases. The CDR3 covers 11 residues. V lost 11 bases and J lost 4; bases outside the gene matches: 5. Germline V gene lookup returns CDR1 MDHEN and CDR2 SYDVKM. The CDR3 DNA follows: TGTGCCGGCGGGAGTCGGTACGAGCAGTACTTC. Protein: CAGGSRYEQYF.

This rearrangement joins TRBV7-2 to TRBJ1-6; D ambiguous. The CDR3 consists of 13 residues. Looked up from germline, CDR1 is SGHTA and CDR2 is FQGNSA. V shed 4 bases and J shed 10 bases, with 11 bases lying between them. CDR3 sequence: CASSWAGRSPLHF. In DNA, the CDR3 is TGTGCCAGCAGCTGGGCGGGTCGGTCACCCCTCCACTTT.

The CDR3 region is CASSLGTGRGEQYF. The CDR3 DNA follows: TGCGCCAGCAGCTTGGGGACAGGGAGAGGAGAGCAGTACTTC. The V call is TRBV5-1, the J call TRBJ2-7; TRBD1 agrees at 8 bases. This CDR3 has 14 amino acids. Germline assignment: CDR1 SGHRS and CDR2 YFSETQ. The junction had 6 bases not matched to a gene; V was cut back by 0 bases and J by 7 bases.

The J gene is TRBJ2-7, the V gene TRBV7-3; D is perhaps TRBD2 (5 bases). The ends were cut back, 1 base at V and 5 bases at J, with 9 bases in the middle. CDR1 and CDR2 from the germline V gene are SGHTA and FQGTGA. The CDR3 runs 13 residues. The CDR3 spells CASSLKGGDEQYF. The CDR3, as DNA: TGTGCCAGCAGCTTAAAAGGAGGAGACGAGCAGTACTTC.

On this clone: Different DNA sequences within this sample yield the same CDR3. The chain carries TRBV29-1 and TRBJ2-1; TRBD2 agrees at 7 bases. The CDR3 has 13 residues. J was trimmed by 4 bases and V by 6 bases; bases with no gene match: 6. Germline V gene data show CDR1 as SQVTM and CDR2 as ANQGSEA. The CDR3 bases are TGCAGCGTCGGGGGGAGGAGTTACAATGAGCAGTTCTTC. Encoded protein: CSVGGRSYNEQFF.

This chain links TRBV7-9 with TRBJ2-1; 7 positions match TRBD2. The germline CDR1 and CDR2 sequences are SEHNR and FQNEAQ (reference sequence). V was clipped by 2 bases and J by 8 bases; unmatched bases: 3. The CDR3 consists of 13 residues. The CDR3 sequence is CASSLSGVDEQFF. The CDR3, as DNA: TGTGCCAGCAGCTTAAGCGGGGTCGATGAGCAGTTCTTC.

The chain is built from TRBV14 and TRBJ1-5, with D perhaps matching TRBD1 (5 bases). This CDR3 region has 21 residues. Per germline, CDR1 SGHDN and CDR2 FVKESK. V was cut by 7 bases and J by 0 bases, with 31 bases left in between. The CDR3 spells CASTSPPGVMGGSYSNQPQHF. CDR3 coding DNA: TGTGCCAGCACCTCTCCACCCGGGGTGATGGGGGGATCCTATAGCAATCAGCCCCAGCATTTT.

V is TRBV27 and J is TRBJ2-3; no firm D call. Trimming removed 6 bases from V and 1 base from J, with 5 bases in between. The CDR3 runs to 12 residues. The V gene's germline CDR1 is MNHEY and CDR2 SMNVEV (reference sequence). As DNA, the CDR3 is TGTGCCAGCAGCCCGGGCACAGATACGCAGTATTTT. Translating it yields CASSPGTDTQYF.

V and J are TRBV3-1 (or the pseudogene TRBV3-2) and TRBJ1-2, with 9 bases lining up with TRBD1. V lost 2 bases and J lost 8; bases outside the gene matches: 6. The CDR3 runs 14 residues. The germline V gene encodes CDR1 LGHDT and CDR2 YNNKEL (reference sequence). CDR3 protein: CASSQPGQGSGYTF. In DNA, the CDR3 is TGTGCCAGCAGCCAACCGGGACAGGGTAGCGGCTACACCTTC.

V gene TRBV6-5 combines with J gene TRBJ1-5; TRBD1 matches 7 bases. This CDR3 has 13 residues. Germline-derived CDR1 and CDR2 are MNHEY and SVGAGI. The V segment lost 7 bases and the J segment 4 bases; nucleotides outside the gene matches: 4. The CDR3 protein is CASKGQPNQPQHF. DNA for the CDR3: TGTGCCAGCAAGGGACAGCCAAATCAGCCCCAGCATTTT.